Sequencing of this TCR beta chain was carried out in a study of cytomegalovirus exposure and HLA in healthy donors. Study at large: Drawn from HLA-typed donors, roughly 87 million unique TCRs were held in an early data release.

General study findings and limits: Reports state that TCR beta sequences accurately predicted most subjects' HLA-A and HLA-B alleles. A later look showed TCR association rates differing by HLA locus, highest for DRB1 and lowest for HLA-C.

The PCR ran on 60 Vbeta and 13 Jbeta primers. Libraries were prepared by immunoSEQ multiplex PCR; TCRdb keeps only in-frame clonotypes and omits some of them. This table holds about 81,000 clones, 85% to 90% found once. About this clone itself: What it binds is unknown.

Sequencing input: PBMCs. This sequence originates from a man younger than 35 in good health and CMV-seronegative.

The CDR3: CASTPSFGSNWNTEAFF. The CDR3 DNA reads as TGTGCCAGCACCCCCTCTTTCGGGAGCAACTGGAACACTGAAGCTTTCTTT. The V call is TRBV9, the J call TRBJ1-1, with unresolved D. This CDR3 region has 17 residues. Per germline, CDR1 SGDLS and CDR2 YYNGEE. V was clipped by 6 bases and J by 1 base, with 22 bases between them.